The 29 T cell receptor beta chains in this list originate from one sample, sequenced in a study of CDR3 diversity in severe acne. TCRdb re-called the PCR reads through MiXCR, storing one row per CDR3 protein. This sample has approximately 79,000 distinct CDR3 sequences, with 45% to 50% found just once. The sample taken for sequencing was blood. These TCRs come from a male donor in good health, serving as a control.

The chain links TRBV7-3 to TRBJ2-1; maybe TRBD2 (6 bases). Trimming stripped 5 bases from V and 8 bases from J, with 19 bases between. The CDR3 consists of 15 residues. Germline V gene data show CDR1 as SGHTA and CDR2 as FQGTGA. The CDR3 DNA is TGTGCCAGCAGCGCCCGGGGAGCGGGTGGTGATGAGCAGTTCTTC. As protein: CASSARGAGGDEQFF.

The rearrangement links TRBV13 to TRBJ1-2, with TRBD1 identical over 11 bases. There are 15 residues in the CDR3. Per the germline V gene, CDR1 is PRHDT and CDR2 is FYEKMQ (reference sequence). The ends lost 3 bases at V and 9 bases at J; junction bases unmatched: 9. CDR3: CASSFNQGQGESYTF. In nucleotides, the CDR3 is TGTGCCAGCAGCTTCAATCAGGGACAGGGGGAGAGCTACACCTTC.

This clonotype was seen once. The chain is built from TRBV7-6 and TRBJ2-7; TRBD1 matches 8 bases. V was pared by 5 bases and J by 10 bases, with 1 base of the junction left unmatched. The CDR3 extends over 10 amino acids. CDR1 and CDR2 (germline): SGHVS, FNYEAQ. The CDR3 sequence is CASSQGAQYF. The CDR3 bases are TGTGCCAGCAGCCAGGGGGCCCAGTACTTC.

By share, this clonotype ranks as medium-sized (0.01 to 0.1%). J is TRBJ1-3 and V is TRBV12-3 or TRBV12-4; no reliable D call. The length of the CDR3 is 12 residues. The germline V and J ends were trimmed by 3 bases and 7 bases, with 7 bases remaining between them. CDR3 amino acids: CASSFYRNTIYF. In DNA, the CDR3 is TGTGCCAGCAGTTTTTATCGGAACACCATATATTTT.

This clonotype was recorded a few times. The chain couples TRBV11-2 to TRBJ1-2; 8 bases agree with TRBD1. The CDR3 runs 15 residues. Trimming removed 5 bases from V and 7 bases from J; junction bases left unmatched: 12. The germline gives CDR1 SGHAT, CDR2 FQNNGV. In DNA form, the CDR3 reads TGTGCCAGCAGCGTGCTAAGGACAGGGACTGGTGGCTACACCTTC. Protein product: CASSVLRTGTGGYTF.

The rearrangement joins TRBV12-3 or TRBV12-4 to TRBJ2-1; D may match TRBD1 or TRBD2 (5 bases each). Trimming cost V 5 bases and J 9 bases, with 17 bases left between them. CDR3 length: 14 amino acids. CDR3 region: CASSVFGGAGEQFF. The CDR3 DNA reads TGTGCCAGCAGTGTCTTTGGGGGAGCAGGTGAGCAGTTCTTC.

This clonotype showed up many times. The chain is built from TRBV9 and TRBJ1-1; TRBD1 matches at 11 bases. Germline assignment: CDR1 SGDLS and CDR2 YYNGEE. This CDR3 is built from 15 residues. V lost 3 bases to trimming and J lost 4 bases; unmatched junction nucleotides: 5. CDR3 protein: CASSGGQGGSTEAFF. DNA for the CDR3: TGTGCCAGCAGCGGGGGACAGGGGGGGAGCACTGAAGCTTTCTTT.

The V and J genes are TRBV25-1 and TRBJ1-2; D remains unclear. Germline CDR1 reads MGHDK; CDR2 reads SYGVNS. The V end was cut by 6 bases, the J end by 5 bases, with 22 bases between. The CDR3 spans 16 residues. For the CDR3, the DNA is TGTGCCAGCAGCCCCATGCCCCTGGGAGGACCTTATGGCTACACCTTC. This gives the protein CASSPMPLGGPYGYTF.

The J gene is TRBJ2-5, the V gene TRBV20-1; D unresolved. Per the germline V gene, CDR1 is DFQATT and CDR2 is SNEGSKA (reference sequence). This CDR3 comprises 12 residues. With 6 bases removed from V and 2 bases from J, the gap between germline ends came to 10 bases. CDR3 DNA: TGCAGTGCGTCTGGGCTTCAAGAGACCCAGTACTTC. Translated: CSASGLQETQYF.

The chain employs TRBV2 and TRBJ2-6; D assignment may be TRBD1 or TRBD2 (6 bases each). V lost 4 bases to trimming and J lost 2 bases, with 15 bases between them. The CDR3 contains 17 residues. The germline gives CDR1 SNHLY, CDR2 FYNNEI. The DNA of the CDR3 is TGTGCCAGCAGTGCGGACCTGGGGGGCCCTGGGGCCAACGTCCTGACTTTC. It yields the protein CASSADLGGPGANVLTF. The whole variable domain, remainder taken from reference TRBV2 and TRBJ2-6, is EPEVTQTPSHQVTQMGQEVILRCVPISNHLYFYWYRQILGQKVEFLVSFYNNEISEKSEIFDDQFSVERPDGSNFTLKIRSTKLEDSAMYFCASSADLGGPGANVLTFGAGSRLTVL.

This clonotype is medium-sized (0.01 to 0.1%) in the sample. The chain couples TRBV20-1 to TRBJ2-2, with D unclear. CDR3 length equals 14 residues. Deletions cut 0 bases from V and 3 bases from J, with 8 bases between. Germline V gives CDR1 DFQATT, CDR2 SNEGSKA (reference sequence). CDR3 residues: CSARDQEDTGELFF. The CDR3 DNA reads TGCAGTGCTAGAGATCAGGAAGACACCGGGGAGCTGTTTTTT.

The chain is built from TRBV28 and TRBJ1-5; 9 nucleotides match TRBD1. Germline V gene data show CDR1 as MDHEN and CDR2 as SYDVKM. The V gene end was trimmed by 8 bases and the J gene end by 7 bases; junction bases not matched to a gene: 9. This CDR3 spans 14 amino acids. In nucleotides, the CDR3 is TGTGCCAGCCTTACCGGACAGGGGCGGCAGCCCCAGCATTTT. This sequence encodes CASLTGQGRQPQHF.

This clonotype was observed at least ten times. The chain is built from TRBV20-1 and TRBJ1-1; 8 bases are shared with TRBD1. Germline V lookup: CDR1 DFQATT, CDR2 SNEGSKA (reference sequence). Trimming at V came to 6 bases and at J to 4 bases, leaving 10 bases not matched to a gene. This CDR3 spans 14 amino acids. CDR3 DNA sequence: TGCAGTGCCAGGAGCACAGGGGGAGGCACTGAAGCTTTCTTT. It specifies CSARSTGGGTEAFF.

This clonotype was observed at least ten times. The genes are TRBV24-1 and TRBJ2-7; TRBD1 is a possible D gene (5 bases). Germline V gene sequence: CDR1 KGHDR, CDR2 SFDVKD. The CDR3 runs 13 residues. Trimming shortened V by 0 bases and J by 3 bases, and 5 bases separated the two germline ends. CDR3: CATSDLTGYEQYF. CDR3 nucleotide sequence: TGTGCCACCAGTGATTTGACAGGCTACGAGCAGTACTTC.

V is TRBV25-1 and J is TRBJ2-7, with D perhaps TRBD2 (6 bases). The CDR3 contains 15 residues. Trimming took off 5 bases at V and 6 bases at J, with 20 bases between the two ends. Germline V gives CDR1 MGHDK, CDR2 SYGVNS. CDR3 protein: CASSLSASGHSEQYF. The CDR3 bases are TGTGCCAGCAGTTTATCGGCCAGCGGGCATAGCGAGCAGTACTTC.

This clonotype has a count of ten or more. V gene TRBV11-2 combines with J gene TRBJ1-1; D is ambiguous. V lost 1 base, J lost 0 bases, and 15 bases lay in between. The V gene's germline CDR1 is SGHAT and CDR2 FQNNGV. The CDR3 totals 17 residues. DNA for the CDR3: TGTGCCAGCAGCTTAGTCCGTCCGAGCGGGGTGAACACTGAAGCTTTCTTT. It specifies CASSLVRPSGVNTEAFF.

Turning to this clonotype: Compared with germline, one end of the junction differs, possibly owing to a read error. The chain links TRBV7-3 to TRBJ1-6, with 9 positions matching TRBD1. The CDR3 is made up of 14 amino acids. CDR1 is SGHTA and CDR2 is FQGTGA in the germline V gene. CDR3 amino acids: CTSSEGQGFSPLHF. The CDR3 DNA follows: TGTACCAGCAGCGAAGGACAGGGGTTTTCACCCCTCCACTTT.

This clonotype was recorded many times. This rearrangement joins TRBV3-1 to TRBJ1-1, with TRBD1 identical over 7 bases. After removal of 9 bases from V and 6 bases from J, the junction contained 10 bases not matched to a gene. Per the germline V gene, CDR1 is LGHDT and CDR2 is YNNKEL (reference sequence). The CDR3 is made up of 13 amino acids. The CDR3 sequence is CARNRGHPPEAFF. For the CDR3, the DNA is TGTGCCAGAAACAGGGGCCATCCTCCTGAAGCTTTCTTT. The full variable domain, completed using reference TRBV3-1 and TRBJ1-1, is DTAVSQTPKYLVTQMGNDKSIKCEQNLGHDTMYWYKQDSKKFLKIMFSYNNKELIINETVPNRFSPKSPDKAHLNLHINSLELGDSAVYFCARNRGHPPEAFFGQGTRLTVV.

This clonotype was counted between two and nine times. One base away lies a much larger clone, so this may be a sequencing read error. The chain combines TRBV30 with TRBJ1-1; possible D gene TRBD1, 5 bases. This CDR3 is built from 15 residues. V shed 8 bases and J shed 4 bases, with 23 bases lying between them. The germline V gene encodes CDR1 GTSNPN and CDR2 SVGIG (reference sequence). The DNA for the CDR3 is TGTGCCATCACCGGGGCTCCAGGCGGTTGCACTGAAGCTTTCTTT. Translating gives CAITGAPGGCTEAFF. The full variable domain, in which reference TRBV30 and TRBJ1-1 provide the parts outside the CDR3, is SQTIHQWPATLVQPVGSPLSLECTVEGTSNPNLYWYRQAAGRGLQLLFYSVGIGQISSEVPQNLSASRPQDRQFILSSKKLLLSDSGFYLCAITGAPGGCTEAFFGQGTRLTVV.

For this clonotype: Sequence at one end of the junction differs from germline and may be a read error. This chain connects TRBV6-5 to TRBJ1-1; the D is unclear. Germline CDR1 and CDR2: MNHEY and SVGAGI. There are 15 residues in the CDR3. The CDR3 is CASSYVLGVRAEASF. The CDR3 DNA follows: TGTGCCAGCAGTTACGTCCTCGGGGTACGAGCCGAAGCATCCTTT.

In nucleotides, the CDR3 is TGTGCCAGCACCAAGGGGACAGGGGCCAGGGAGCAGTACTTC. It yields the protein CASTKGTGAREQYF. The chain has TRBV12-3 or TRBV12-4 and TRBJ2-7; 10 bases match TRBD1. The V gene end was trimmed by 7 bases and the J gene end by 7 bases; junction bases not matched to a gene: 10. The CDR3 runs 14 residues.

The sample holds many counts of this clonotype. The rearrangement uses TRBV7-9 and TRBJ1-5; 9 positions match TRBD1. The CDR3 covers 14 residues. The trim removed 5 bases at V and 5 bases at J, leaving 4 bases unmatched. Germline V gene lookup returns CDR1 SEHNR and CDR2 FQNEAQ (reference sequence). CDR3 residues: CASSVQGADQPQHF. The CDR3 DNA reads TGTGCCAGCAGCGTACAGGGGGCAGATCAGCCCCAGCATTTT.

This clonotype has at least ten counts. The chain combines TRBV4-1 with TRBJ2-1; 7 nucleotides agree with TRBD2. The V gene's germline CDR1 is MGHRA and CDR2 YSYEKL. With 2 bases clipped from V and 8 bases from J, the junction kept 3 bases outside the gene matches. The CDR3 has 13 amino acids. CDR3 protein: CASSQPRGDEQFF. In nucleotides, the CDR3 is TGCGCCAGCAGCCAACCCCGGGGGGATGAGCAGTTCTTC.

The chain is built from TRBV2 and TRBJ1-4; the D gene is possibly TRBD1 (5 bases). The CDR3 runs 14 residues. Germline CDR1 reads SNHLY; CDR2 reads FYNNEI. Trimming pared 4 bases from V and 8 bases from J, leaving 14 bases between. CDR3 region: CASSGIGVREKLFF. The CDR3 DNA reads TGTGCCAGCAGTGGAATAGGGGTACGCGAAAAACTGTTTTTT.

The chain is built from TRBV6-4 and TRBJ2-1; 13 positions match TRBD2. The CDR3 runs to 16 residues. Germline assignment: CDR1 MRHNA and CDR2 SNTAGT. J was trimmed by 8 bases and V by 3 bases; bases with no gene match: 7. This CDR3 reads CASSDGTSGELDEQFF. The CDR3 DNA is TGTGCCAGCAGTGATGGGACTAGCGGGGAATTGGATGAGCAGTTCTTC.

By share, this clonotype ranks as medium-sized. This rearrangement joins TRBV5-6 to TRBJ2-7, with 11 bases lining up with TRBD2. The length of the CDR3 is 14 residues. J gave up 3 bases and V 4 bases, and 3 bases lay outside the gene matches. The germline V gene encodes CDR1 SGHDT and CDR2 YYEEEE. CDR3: CASSKGTSGYEQYF. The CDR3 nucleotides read TGTGCCAGCAGCAAAGGGACTAGCGGCTACGAGCAGTACTTC.

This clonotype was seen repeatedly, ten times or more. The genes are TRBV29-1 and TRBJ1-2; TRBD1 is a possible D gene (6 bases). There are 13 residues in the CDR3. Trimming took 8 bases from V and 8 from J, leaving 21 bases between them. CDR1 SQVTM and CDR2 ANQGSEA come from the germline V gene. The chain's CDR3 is CSTETGASRGYTF. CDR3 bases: TGCAGCACGGAGACAGGCGCATCGCGCGGCTACACCTTC.

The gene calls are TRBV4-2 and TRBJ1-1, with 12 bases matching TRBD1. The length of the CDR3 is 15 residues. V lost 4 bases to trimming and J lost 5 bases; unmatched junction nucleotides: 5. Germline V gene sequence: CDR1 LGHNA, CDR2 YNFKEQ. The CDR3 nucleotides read TGTGCCAGCAGCCTCGGGACAGGGGGCGCGACTGAAGCTTTCTTT. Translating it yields CASSLGTGGATEAFF.

CDR3 sequence: CASSSVQGSEQFF. In nucleotides, the CDR3 is TGTGCCAGCAGTTCGGTACAGGGGAGTGAGCAGTTCTTC. The genes are TRBV12-3 or TRBV12-4 and TRBJ2-1, with 7 bases identical to TRBD1. The length of the CDR3 is 13 residues. Trimming at V came to 4 bases and at J to 9 bases, leaving 6 bases not matched to a gene.